Sequencing of this TCR beta chain was carried out in a study of blood T cell repertoires in COVID-19. Background on the study: Acute and convalescent COVID-19 samples came from the United States, Italy and Spain. T cells, B-cell-depleted T cells, or PBMCs supplied cDNA or gDNA.

The CDR3 covers 16 residues. CDR1 is MRHNA, CDR2 SNTAGT, per germline. V was shortened by 3 bases and J by 1 base, with 14 bases between the two germline ends. In the study's own analysis: Estimation of nucleated cell counts was performed using reference gene primer amplification. Profiling relied on immunoSEQ multiplex PCR, and the TCRdb table lists in-frame clones only, not all of them. From that table come the V and J calls and clone size; the DNA was used to work out D and trimming. The table includes around 55,000 clones, roughly 90% detected once. The clonotype originates from a man in his sixties with active COVID-19. The chain joins TRBV6-4 to TRBJ2-3; D may be TRBD1 (8 bases). The specimen sequenced was peripheral blood. CDR3 residues: CASSDRTGRGTDTQYF. CDR3 in DNA: TGTGCCAGCAGTGATCGGACAGGGAGGGGCACAGATACGCAGTATTTT.